This T cell receptor (beta chain) was obtained from a study of blood T cell repertoires in COVID-19. Study-level background: From T cells, B-cell-depleted T cells, or PBMCs came the material, which was cDNA or gDNA.

This clone has only one observation. Some clones are missing from TCRdb's copy, which holds only in-frame ones; the method was immunoSEQ multiplex PCR. The sample contains roughly 6,100 clones, roughly 80% of which appear only once. This TCR came from a human donor with active COVID-19. The donor label of this sample is uncertain. Sample: peripheral blood.

The CDR3 here is CASSSSGTSGPKYQETQYF. Written as DNA, the CDR3 is TGCGCCAGCAGCTCGTCCGGGACTAGCGGGCCGAAATACCAAGAGACCCAGTACTTC. The chain joins TRBV5-1 to TRBJ2-5; 12 nucleotides match TRBD2. Losses at the gene ends were 3 bases for V and 0 bases for J; bases not matched to a gene: 12. The CDR3 has 19 residues. Germline CDR1 reads SGHRS; CDR2 reads YFSETQ.